This T cell receptor beta chain was captured by sequencing in a study of blood T cell repertoires in COVID-19. Participants were aged 18 to 89 years from roughly 25 US areas. The protocol was immunoSEQ multiplex PCR, while the TCRdb copy is restricted to in-frame clones and leaves out a portion. The sample has 300,000 to 400,000 clones, 85% to 90% seen once. The sequence derives from a woman aged 18-29 years who had recovered from COVID-19. Sequenced material: PBMCs or T cells enriched from blood (not recorded which).

The CDR3 sequence: CASSLGHSGELFF. The CDR3 coding sequence is TGTGCCAGCAGCCTGGGACATAGCGGGGAGCTGTTTTTT. The V gene is TRBV2, the J gene TRBJ2-2; D perhaps matches TRBD1 (6 bases). V was cut by 6 bases and J by 7 bases, with 12 bases left in between. This CDR3 spans 13 amino acids. CDR1 is SNHLY and CDR2 is FYNNEI in the germline V gene.